The clone carrying this TCR beta chain has ten or more counts. TCRdb redid the calling of the 5' RACE reads with MiXCR, one entry per CDR3 protein. The sample carries roughly 49,000 distinct CDR3 sequences, around 4% recorded once. This entry belongs to a study of early T cells in non-severe SARS-CoV-2 infection. CDR3 size: 20 residues. The sequence was obtained from an adult who was a healthcare worker with PCR-confirmed SARS-CoV-2 infection or an uninfected control (not recorded which). The specimen sequenced was whole blood. V usage is TRBV21-1 and J usage is TRBJ1-1; the table's TRBD1 call for D was not verified on the DNA. TRBV21-1 is tagged as a pseudogene. CDR3: CASSKTLLRDRAMKNTEAFF. CDR3 coding DNA: TGTGCCAGCAGCAAAACGCTGCTTCGGGACAGGGCTATGAAGAACACTGAAGCTTTCTTT.